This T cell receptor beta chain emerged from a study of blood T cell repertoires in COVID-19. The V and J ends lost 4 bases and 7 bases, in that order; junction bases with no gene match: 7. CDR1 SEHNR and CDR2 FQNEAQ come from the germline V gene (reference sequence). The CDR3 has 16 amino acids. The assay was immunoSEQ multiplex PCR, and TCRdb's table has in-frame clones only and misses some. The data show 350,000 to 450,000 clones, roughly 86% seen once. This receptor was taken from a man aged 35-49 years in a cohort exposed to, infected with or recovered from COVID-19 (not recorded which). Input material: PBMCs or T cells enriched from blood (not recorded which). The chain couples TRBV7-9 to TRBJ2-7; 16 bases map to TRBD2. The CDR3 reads CASSSPGLAGGREQYF. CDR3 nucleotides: TGTGCCAGCAGCTCCCCGGGACTAGCGGGGGGGAGGGAGCAGTACTTC.